The 21 T cell receptor beta chains given below trace back to one sample, sequenced in a study of blood T cell repertoires in COVID-19. Sequencing used immunoSEQ multiplex PCR; TCRdb keeps in-frame clones, though not all of them. The table includes under 200,000 clones, 88% detected once. Sequencing was carried out using peripheral blood. The receptor source for this set is a man aged 18 to 29 with active or convalescent COVID-19.

The chain uses TRBV6-5 and TRBJ2-7; TRBD2 matches at 12 bases. Per the germline V gene, CDR1 is MNHEY and CDR2 is SVGAGI. Trimming cost V 0 bases and J 7 bases; bases outside gene matches: 4. This CDR3 comprises 15 residues. The CDR3 spells CASSYSTSGRGEQYF. In DNA form, the CDR3 reads TGTGCCAGCAGTTACTCGACTAGCGGGAGAGGTGAGCAGTACTTC.

The chain joins TRBV7-2 to TRBJ2-7, with D perhaps matching TRBD2 (5 bases). This CDR3 is built from 15 residues. Germline values: CDR1 SGHTA, CDR2 FQGNSA. Between the trimmed V and J ends, which lost 1 base and 2 bases, there was a span of 12 bases. The CDR3 here is CASSLGGGPPYEQYF. CDR3 sequence (DNA): TGTGCCAGCAGCTTAGGAGGCGGGCCCCCCTACGAGCAGTACTTC.

The CDR3, as DNA: TGTGCCAGCAGGATGGGGGGGGCAGGGGATACGCAGTATTTT. Its translation is CASRMGGAGDTQYF. The rearrangement uses TRBV6-5 and TRBJ2-3; maybe TRBD2 (7 bases). Germline assignment: CDR1 MNHEY and CDR2 SVGAGI. V was trimmed by 6 bases and J by 6 bases, leaving 16 bases between them. The CDR3 is 14 amino acids.

This clone was seen once. The gene calls are TRBV7-2 and TRBJ1-1; tentatively, D is TRBD1 (5 bases). Germline CDR1 and CDR2: SGHTA and FQGNSA. Trimming took off 2 bases at V and 4 bases at J, with 14 bases between the two ends. This CDR3 has 15 amino acids. The CDR3 protein is CASSLQGGEATEAFF. The CDR3 DNA sequence: TGTGCCAGCAGCTTACAGGGAGGGGAGGCCACTGAAGCTTTCTTT.

CDR3 sequence (DNA): TGTGCCAGCAGCTTATCCGGGAGAGGCACCGGGGAGCTGTTTTTT. Protein: CASSLSGRGTGELFF. The chain joins TRBV7-8 to TRBJ2-2, with a weak D call TRBD2 (6 bases). Trimming removed 2 bases from V and 4 bases from J, with 11 bases in between. Germline CDR1 SGHVS, CDR2 FQNEAQ. The CDR3 consists of 15 residues.

The V and J genes are TRBV12-3 or TRBV12-4 and TRBJ1-1; D is possibly TRBD1 (5 bases). The CDR3 sequence is 13 residues long. V was shortened by 6 bases and J by 7 bases, with 15 bases between the two germline ends. CDR3 nucleotides: TGTGCCAGCAGCAACCCAGGGTACTATGAAGCTTTCTTT. Translation: CASSNPGYYEAFF.

The V gene is TRBV7-9, the J gene TRBJ1-2; D is perhaps TRBD1 (5 bases). The CDR3 contains 14 residues. Germline values: CDR1 SEHNR, CDR2 FQNEAQ (reference sequence). Trimming cost V 5 bases and J 2 bases, with 12 bases left between them. CDR3 amino acids: CASSLSSGNYGYTF. CDR3 coding DNA: TGTGCCAGCAGCCTAAGTTCAGGGAACTATGGCTACACCTTC.

The genes are TRBV7-9 and TRBJ1-4; 10 bases are a match to TRBD1. The CDR3 has 15 residues. With 5 bases clipped from V and 8 bases from J, the junction kept 8 bases outside the gene matches. Germline V gene sequence: CDR1 SEHNR, CDR2 FQNEAQ (reference sequence). CDR3 nucleotide sequence: TGTGCCAGCAGCCCCCGACAGGGGGCACTGGAAAAACTGTTTTTT. Its protein is CASSPRQGALEKLFF.

This chain links TRBV3-1 (or the pseudogene TRBV3-2) with TRBJ2-2, with TRBD2 matching 16 bases. V gave up 8 bases and J gave up 0 bases; unmatched junction bases: 6. Per the germline V gene, CDR1 is LGHDT and CDR2 is YNNKEL (reference sequence). This CDR3 comprises 18 residues. The CDR3 DNA reads as TGTGCCAGCTACGCCGGGACTAGCGGGGGGGCGAACACCGGGGAGCTGTTTTTT. Its protein product is CASYAGTSGGANTGELFF.

This clone was seen more than once but under ten times. This chain links TRBV4-1 with TRBJ2-7; the D gene is possibly TRBD2 (5 bases). The CDR3 covers 16 residues. Trimming took off 0 bases at V and 1 base at J, with 13 bases between the two ends. The germline V gene has CDR1 MGHRA and CDR2 YSYEKL. CDR3 nucleotides: TGCGCCAGCAGCCAAGATTTGTGGGAGAGTTCCTACGAGCAGTACTTC. Its translation is CASSQDLWESSYEQYF.

The V gene is TRBV14, the J gene TRBJ2-5, with D perhaps matching TRBD2 (5 bases). The CDR3 extends over 14 amino acids. Deletions cut 5 bases from V and 2 bases from J, with 12 bases between. The germline CDR1 and CDR2 sequences are SGHDN and FVKESK. Here the CDR3 reads CASSEWTFQETQYF. CDR3 sequence (DNA): TGTGCCAGCAGCGAATGGACTTTTCAAGAGACCCAGTACTTC.

The CDR3 protein is CASSQDSPDRAHSPLHF. The CDR3 DNA is TGCGCCAGCAGCCAAGATTCTCCGGACAGGGCCCATTCACCCCTCCACTTT. The gene calls are TRBV4-1 and TRBJ1-6, with 8 bases matching TRBD1. V lost 0 bases to trimming and J lost 8 bases; unmatched junction nucleotides: 9. Germline loops: CDR1 MGHRA, CDR2 YSYEKL. This CDR3 has 17 residues.

The chain links TRBV9 to TRBJ2-3; a weak D match, TRBD2 (5 bases). Trimming took 6 bases from V and 0 from J, leaving 14 bases between them. CDR1 and CDR2 from the germline V gene are SGDLS and YYNGEE. The CDR3 runs 15 residues. CDR3 residues: CASTQWERSTDTQYF. The CDR3 bases are TGTGCCAGCACCCAATGGGAGCGTAGCACAGATACGCAGTATTTT.

The rearrangement joins TRBV19 to TRBJ2-1; TRBD1 aligns across 10 bases. The CDR3 is 16 residues long. V was clipped by 5 bases and J by 0 bases; unmatched bases: 4. The germline V gene encodes CDR1 LNHDA and CDR2 SQIVND (reference sequence). In DNA form, the CDR3 reads TGTGCCAGTAGTCGGACAGGGGGAAGCTCCTACAATGAGCAGTTCTTC. Translation gives CASSRTGGSSYNEQFF.

The J gene is TRBJ1-1, the V gene TRBV5-4, with TRBD1 matching 8 bases. This CDR3 is 15 amino acids long. Per the germline V gene, CDR1 is SGHNT and CDR2 is YYREEE (reference sequence). J gave up 1 base and V 1 base, and 3 bases lay outside the gene matches. The CDR3 loop is CASSLSGQGNTEAFF. The CDR3 DNA follows: TGTGCCAGCAGCTTGTCCGGACAGGGGAACACTGAAGCTTTCTTT.

The chain is built from TRBV7-8 and TRBJ2-4; 7 nucleotides align to TRBD1. Germline-derived CDR1 and CDR2 are SGHVS and FQNEAQ. The CDR3 length is 13 residues. J gave up 9 bases and V 4 bases, and 6 bases lay outside the gene matches. CDR3 loop: CASSSDRAGIQYF. DNA for the CDR3: TGTGCCAGCAGCTCCGACAGGGCGGGCATTCAGTACTTC.

This clone was detected only a few times. The chain is built from TRBV19 and TRBJ1-2, with a tentative D call TRBD1 (6 bases). CDR3 length: 15 amino acids. Germline V gene sequence: CDR1 LNHDA, CDR2 SQIVND (reference sequence). V dropped 3 bases and J dropped 2 bases, with 13 bases sitting between them. CDR3 sequence reads: CASSMNPGTNYGYTF. The CDR3 DNA follows: TGTGCCAGTAGTATGAACCCCGGGACAAACTATGGCTACACCTTC.

This sequence joins TRBV6-5 and TRBJ1-2, with TRBD1 matching over 8 bases. The CDR3 sequence is 14 residues long. The germline V gene has CDR1 MNHEY and CDR2 SVGAGI. V lost 5 bases, J lost 6 bases, and 8 bases stayed unmatched. CDR3 amino acids: CASSRDRYFDGYTF. The CDR3 bases are TGTGCCAGCAGTCGGGACAGGTATTTTGATGGCTACACCTTC.

V is TRBV9 and J is TRBJ1-1; TRBD1 matches at 8 bases. The CDR3 spans 13 residues. CDR1 is SGDLS and CDR2 is YYNGEE in the germline V gene. With V trimmed by 3 bases and J by 8 bases, 6 bases remained unmatched. The CDR3 nucleotides read TGTGCCAGCAGCGAGAGGGGGACAGGAGAAGCTTTCTTT. It yields the protein CASSERGTGEAFF. Drawing the rest from reference TRBV9 and TRBJ1-1, the complete variable domain is DSGVTQTPKHLITATGQRVTLRCSPRSGDLSVYWYQQSLDQGLQFLIQYYNGEERAKGNILERFSAQQFPDLHSELNLSSLELGDSALYFCASSERGTGEAFFGQGTRLTVV.

The V call is TRBV7-2, the J call TRBJ1-6, with 8 positions matching TRBD1. The CDR3 is 14 residues long. Germline V gene sequence: CDR1 SGHTA, CDR2 FQGNSA. V shed 6 bases and J 8 bases; nucleotides not matched to a gene: 6. CDR3 amino acids: CASRRDRGYSPLHF. CDR3 nucleotides: TGTGCCAGCAGACGTGACAGGGGTTATTCACCCCTCCACTTT.

V usage is TRBV21-1 and J usage is TRBJ2-1; the table gives TRBD2 as D, unverified against the DNA. TRBV21-1 is termed a pseudogene. This CDR3 spans 18 amino acids. CDR3 bases: TGTGCCAGCAGCCTTACTAGCGGGGGGGCTAGCTCCTACAATGAGCAGTTCTTC. This encodes CASSLTSGGASSYNEQFF.